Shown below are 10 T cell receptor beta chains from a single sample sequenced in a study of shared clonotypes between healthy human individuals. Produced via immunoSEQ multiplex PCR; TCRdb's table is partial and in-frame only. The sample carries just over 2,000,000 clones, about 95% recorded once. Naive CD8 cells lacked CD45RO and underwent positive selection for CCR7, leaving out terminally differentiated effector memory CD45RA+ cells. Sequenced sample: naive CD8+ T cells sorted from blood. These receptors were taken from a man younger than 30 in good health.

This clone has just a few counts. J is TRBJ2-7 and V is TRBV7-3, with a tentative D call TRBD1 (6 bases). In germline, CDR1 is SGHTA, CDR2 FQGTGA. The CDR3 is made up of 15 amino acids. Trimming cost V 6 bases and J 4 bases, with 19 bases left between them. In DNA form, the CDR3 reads TGTGCCAGCAGAAAAAGGACAGTATGGAATTACGAGCAGTACTTC. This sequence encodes CASRKRTVWNYEQYF.

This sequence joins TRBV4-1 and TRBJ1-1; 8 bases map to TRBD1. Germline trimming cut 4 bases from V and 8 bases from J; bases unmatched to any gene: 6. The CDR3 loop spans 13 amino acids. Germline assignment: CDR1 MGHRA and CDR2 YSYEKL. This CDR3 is CASSLGRDREAFF. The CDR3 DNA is TGCGCCAGCAGCCTAGGCCGGGACAGGGAAGCTTTCTTT.

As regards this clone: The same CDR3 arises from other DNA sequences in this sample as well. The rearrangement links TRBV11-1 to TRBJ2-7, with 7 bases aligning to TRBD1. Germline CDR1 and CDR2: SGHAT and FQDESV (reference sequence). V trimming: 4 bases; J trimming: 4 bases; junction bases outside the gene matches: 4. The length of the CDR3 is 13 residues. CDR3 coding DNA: TGTGCCAGCAGCTGGGGACAGCCTTACGAGCAGTACTTC. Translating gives CASSWGQPYEQYF.

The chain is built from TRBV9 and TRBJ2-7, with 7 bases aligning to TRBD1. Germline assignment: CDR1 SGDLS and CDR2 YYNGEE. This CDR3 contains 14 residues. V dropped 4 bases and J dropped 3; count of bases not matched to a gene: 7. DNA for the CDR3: TGTGCCAGCAGCCCCGGGGACAGACACTACGAGCAGTACTTC. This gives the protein CASSPGDRHYEQYF.

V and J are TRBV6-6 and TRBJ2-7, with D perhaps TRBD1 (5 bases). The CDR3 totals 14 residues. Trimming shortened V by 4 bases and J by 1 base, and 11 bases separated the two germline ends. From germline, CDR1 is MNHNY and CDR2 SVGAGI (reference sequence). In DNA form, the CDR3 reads TGTGCCAGCAGTTGGGAACAGGTTTCCTACGAGCAGTACTTC. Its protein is CASSWEQVSYEQYF.

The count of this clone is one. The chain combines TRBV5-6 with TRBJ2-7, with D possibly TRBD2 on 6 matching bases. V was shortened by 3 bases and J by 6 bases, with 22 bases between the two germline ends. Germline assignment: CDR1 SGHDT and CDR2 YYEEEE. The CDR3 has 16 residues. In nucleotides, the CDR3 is TGTGCCAGCAGCTCGGACCGGGACTTGACCCCACTCGAGCAGTACTTC. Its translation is CASSSDRDLTPLEQYF.

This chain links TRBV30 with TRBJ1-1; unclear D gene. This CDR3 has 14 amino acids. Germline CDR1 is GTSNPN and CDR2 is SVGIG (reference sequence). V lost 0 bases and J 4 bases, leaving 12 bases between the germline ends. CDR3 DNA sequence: TGTGCCTGGAGTGTACCCCCGGCCGGCACTGAAGCTTTCTTT. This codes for CAWSVPPAGTEAFF. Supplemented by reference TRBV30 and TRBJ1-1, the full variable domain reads SQTIHQWPATLVQPVGSPLSLECTVEGTSNPNLYWYRQAAGRGLQLLFYSVGIGQISSEVPQNLSASRPQDRQFILSSKKLLLSDSGFYLCAWSVPPAGTEAFFGQGTRLTVV.

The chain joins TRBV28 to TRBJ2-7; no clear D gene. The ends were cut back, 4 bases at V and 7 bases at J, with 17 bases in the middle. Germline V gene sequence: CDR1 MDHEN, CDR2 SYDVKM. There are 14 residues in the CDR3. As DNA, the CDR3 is TGTGCCAGCAGTTCAGGCATCGGTTCTCGAGAGCAGTACTTC. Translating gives CASSSGIGSREQYF.

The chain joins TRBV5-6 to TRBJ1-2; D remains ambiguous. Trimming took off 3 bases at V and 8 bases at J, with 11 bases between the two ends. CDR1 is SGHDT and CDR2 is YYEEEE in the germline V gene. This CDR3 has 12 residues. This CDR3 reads CASSWGSGGYTF. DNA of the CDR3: TGTGCCAGCAGCTGGGGATCGGGAGGCTACACCTTC.

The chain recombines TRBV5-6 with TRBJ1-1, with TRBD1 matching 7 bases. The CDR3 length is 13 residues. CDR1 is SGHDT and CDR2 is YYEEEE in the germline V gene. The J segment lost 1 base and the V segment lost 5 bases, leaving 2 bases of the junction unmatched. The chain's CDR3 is CASSTGENTEAFF. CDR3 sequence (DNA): TGTGCCAGCAGTACAGGGGAGAACACTGAAGCTTTCTTT.